The TCR beta chain described here comes from a study of shared clonotypes between healthy human individuals. CDR1 is SGHVS, CDR2 FQNEAQ, per germline. The germline V and J ends were trimmed by 5 bases and 2 bases, with 16 bases remaining between them. This CDR3 comprises 15 residues. The repertoire was sequenced with immunoSEQ multiplex PCR; TCRdb's copy has only in-frame clones and lacks some. The data show 2 million to 3 million clones, roughly 93% seen once. Sequenced input: naive CD4+ T cells from PBMCs. Subset of the sample: CD45RA+ positively selected. This receptor was taken from a man aged 18-30 years in good health. Some clones in this sample may be carry-over from other donors' samples. The chain couples TRBV7-8 to TRBJ2-7; D may be TRBD2 (6 bases). The CDR3, as DNA: TGTGCCAGCAGCCCCTGGGGGGAGAGGGCCTACGAGCAGTACTTC. Protein product: CASSPWGERAYEQYF.